A selection of T cell receptor beta chains follows, all from one sample in a study of tumor-infiltrating lymphocytes in primary liver carcinoma. From the multiplex PCR reads, TCRdb called clonotypes with MiXCR, one entry per CDR3 protein. The sample shows around 330,000 distinct CDR3 sequences, more than 55% of them seen only once. Sequenced input: peripheral blood. Receptor source: a young woman with primary liver carcinoma and hepatitis B virus infection. The CDR3 runs from the conserved cysteine through the conserved F or W. A D gene is named only where the DNA matches it firmly. Size values are once, few and many counts, or a class for expanded clones, and some rows have none.

v_gene	len	j_gene	abundance	d_gene	CDR3aa	CDR3nt
TRBV4-1	16	TRBJ2-7	few	TRBD1	CASSLPAGQGAYEQYF	TGCGCCAGCAGCCTCCCAGCGGGACAGGGGGCCTACGAGCAGTACTTC
TRBV11-2	14	TRBJ2-7	.	.	CASSLVGFSYERYF	TGTGCCAGCAGCTTAGTGGGGTTCTCCTACGAGCGCTACTTC
TRBV2	14	TRBJ2-7	.	.	CASSATGLSYEQYF	TGTGCCAGCAGTGCAACGGGACTCTCCTACGAGCAGTACTTC
TRBV6-1	11	TRBJ2-7	.	TRBD2	CATTSGINPYF	TGTGCCACCACTAGCGGGATAAACCCGTACTTC
TRBV12-3/TRBV12-4	18	TRBJ1-2	many	.	CASSLVTGGLGPNYGYTF	TGTGCCAGCAGTTTGGTAACTGGTGGTCTCGGCCCTAACTATGGCTACACCTTC
TRBV12-3/TRBV12-4	15	TRBJ1-5	.	.	CTSIWGTSANQPQHF	TGTACCAGCATCTGGGGGACATCGGCGAATCAGCCCCAGCATTTT
TRBV11-3	13	TRBJ2-3	.	.	CASSRQEFYTKYF	TGTGCCAGCAGTCGACAGGAATTTTATACGAAGTATTTT
TRBV29-1	13	TRBJ2-3	.	.	CSVGGASGDTQYF	TGCAGCGTAGGGGGGGCATCGGGGGATACGCAGTATTTT
TRBV11-3	18	TRBJ1-6	few	TRBD1	CASSLAPDRDTYNSPPHF	TGTGCCAGCAGCTTAGCCCCGGACAGGGATACCTATAATTCACCCCCCCACTTT
TRBV29-1	17	TRBJ2-1	many	TRBD2	CSATFGVRELGYNEQFF	TGCAGCGCCACATTCGGGGTGCGGGAGCTTGGGTACAATGAGCAGTTCTTC
TRBV11-2	14	TRBJ2-1	.	.	CASSSVIRGTLQFF	TGTGCCAGCAGCTCAGTGATTAGAGGGACACTCCAGTTCTTC
TRBV6-1	16	TRBJ2-7	.	TRBD2	CDSSRNSGSASYEQYF	TGTGACAGCAGTAGAAACAGCGGGAGTGCTTCCTACGAGCAGTACTTC
TRBV11-1	14	TRBJ1-2	.	.	CASSAKAGNYGYTF	TGTGCCAGCAGCGCTAAGGCAGGGAACTATGGCTACACCTTC
TRBV14	17	TRBJ2-1	.	TRBD2	CASSQLIAGGPGYEHFF	TGTGCCAGCAGCCAACTAATAGCGGGAGGGCCCGGGTATGAGCACTTCTTC
TRBV7-9	16	TRBJ2-6	.	TRBD1	CASTGQAFSGANVLIF	TGTGCCAGCACGGGACAGGCCTTCTCTGGGGCCAACGTCCTGATTTTC
TRBV30	13	TRBJ2-1	.	.	CAWRRAADNEQFF	TGTGCCTGGAGGAGGGCAGCAGACAATGAGCAGTTCTTC
TRBV4-1	13	TRBJ2-1	few	.	CASSQAESNEQFF	TGCGCCAGCAGCCAAGCTGAGTCCAATGAGCAGTTCTTC
TRBV4-3	14	TRBJ2-1	once	.	CVSSNTELVNEQFF	TGCGTCAGCAGTAACACAGAGTTGGTCAATGAGCAGTTCTTC
TRBV6-5	16	TRBJ2-6	.	.	CASSYSPGAGANVLSF	TGTGCCAGCAGTTACTCCCCGGGAGCTGGGGCCAATGTCCTAAGTTTC
TRBV29-1	16	TRBJ2-1	.	TRBD1	CSVAKMGTGGFVKQFF	TGCAGCGTTGCAAAAATGGGGACAGGGGGCTTTGTTAAGCAGTTCTTC
TRBV4-1	13	TRBJ1-1	many	.	CASSPQGGTEAFF	TGCGCCAGCAGCCCCCAGGGAGGGACTGAAGCTTTCTTT
TRBV6-5	14	TRBJ2-4	.	.	CASSPPMFRSIQYF	TGTGCCAGCAGCCCACCGATGTTCAGAAGCATTCAGTACTTC
TRBV5-4	14	TRBJ1-2	.	TRBD1	CASSPLDRETGYTF	TGTGCCAGCAGCCCCCTGGACAGGGAGACTGGCTACACCTTC
TRBV6-1	15	TRBJ2-5	once	TRBD2	CSNNLTPGGRETQYF	TGTTCCAACAACCTGACGCCGGGAGGTCGAGAGACCCAGTACTTC
TRBV5-1	16	TRBJ2-2	few	.	CASSPTIRDDTGELFF	TGCGCCAGCAGCCCCACCATCCGGGATGACACCGGGGAGCTGTTTTTT
TRBV21-1	13	TRBJ1-2	once	.	CASPGQGHYGYTF	TGTGCCTCTCCGGGACAGGGACACTATGGCTACACCTTC
TRBV5-1	15	TRBJ2-5	.	TRBD2	CASSRGRGSMETQYF	TGCGCCAGCAGCCGTGGACGCGGGAGTATGGAGACTCAGTACTTC
TRBV2	13	TRBJ2-1	.	.	CASSVNTYNEQFF	TGTGCCAGCAGTGTTAACACCTACAATGAGCAGTTCTTC
TRBV5-5	17	TRBJ2-6	.	.	CASSLLGAASGANILTF	TGTGCCAGCAGCTTATTGGGGGCCGCTTCTGGGGCCAACATCCTGACTTTC
TRBV6-1	13	TRBJ1-1	.	.	CASSEFRNIEAFF	TGTGCCAGCAGTGAGTTTCGGAACATTGAAGCTTTCTTT
TRBV5-8	16	TRBJ2-5	few	TRBD2	CASSIGLAGGQETQYF	TGTGCCAGCAGCATCGGACTAGCGGGGGGACAAGAGACCCAGTACTTC
TRBV6-5	14	TRBJ2-2	.	.	CASSTSLNIGELFF	TGTGCCAGCAGTACAAGTCTGAACATCGGGGAGCTGTTTTTT
TRBV29-1	13	TRBJ2-7	.	TRBD1	CSVPGQGPYEQYF	TGCAGCGTTCCGGGACAGGGGCCCTACGAGCAGTACTTC
TRBV11-2	15	TRBJ2-1	.	.	CTSSLSRVLSNEQFF	TGTACCAGCAGCCTCTCTCGTGTTTTGAGCAATGAGCAGTTCTTC
TRBV4-1	16	TRBJ2-4	few	.	CASSQDPLGRGNIQYF	TGCGCCAGCAGCCAAGATCCTCTGGGAAGGGGAAACATTCAGTACTTC
TRBV14	14	TRBJ1-1	.	.	CASSQGVALYEAFF	TGTGCCAGCAGCCAAGGTGTCGCCCTGTATGAAGCTTTCTTT
TRBV6-5	14	TRBJ2-5	few	.	CASSYSSRQETQYF	TGTGCCAGCAGTTACTCTTCCAGACAAGAGACCCAGTACTTC
TRBV6-5	14	TRBJ2-5	.	.	CASSYQGYQETQYF	TGTGCCAGCAGTTACCAGGGTTACCAAGAGACCCAGTACTTC
TRBV6-6	14	TRBJ2-7	.	.	CASSYDSTSYEQYF	TGTGCCAGCAGTTACGACAGCACTTCCTACGAGCAGTACTTC
TRBV11-2	13	TRBJ2-7	.	.	CASSYGPRIDQYF	TGTGCCAGCAGCTACGGTCCTCGTATCGATCAGTACTTC
TRBV23-1	16	TRBJ1-6	.	.	CAISQESVRRGKSLHF	TGCGCCATCAGTCAAGAAAGTGTCAGACGAGGAAAATCCCTCCACTTT
TRBV12-3/TRBV12-4	13	TRBJ2-2	few	.	CASTSGLSGELFF	TGTGCCAGCACTTCCGGACTTTCCGGGGAGCTGTTTTTT
TRBV30	11	TRBJ2-5	few	.	CASPQGETQYF	TGTGCCTCCCCGCAAGGCGAGACCCAGTACTTC
TRBV5-4	17	TRBJ2-2	few	TRBD1	CASSLSAGTGYTGELFF	TGTGCCAGCAGCCTTAGCGCCGGGACAGGTTACACCGGGGAGCTGTTTTTT
TRBV4-3	17	TRBJ2-1	once	TRBD1	CASSQGNRDRGRSMQFF	TGCGCCAGCAGCCAAGGAAACCGGGACAGGGGTCGGAGTATGCAGTTCTTC
TRBV6-2/TRBV6-3	16	TRBJ2-1	few	TRBD2	CASIYSGLSSYNEQFF	TGTGCCAGCATCTATAGCGGGCTAAGCTCCTACAATGAGCAGTTCTTC
TRBV6-5	12	TRBJ2-7	.	.	CARSYNRDEQYF	TGTGCCAGGAGTTACAACCGGGACGAGCAGTACTTC
TRBV7-8	14	TRBJ1-4	.	TRBD1	CASSFDREGEKLFF	TGTGCCAGCAGCTTTGACAGGGAAGGGGAAAAACTGTTTTTT
TRBV4-3	15	TRBJ1-2	.	.	CASSQAGYRDQGNIF	TGCGCAAGCAGCCAAGCAGGGTACAGGGACCAAGGCAACATCTTC
TRBV29-1	16	TRBJ2-7	.	TRBD1	CSVDGRLGQGFHEQYF	TGCAGCGTTGATGGGAGATTGGGACAGGGGTTCCACGAGCAGTACTTC
TRBV11-2	13	TRBJ1-1	.	.	CASILSSNTEAFF	TGTGCCAGCATCTTATCCTCGAACACTGAAGCTTTCTTT
TRBV28	17	TRBJ1-2	.	TRBD1	CASSERTGRSRYYGYTF	TGTGCCAGCAGTGAAAGGACAGGAAGGAGTCGGTATTATGGCTACACCTTT
TRBV6-2/TRBV6-3	15	TRBJ1-5	many	.	CASGSAGVVNQPQHF	TGTGCCAGCGGTTCAGCAGGTGTCGTCAATCAGCCCCAGCATTTT
TRBV29-1	13	TRBJ2-7	many	TRBD1	CSVDGPGGYEQYF	TGCAGCGTTGACGGTCCAGGGGGTTACGAGCAGTACTTC